Sequencing of this T cell receptor beta chain was carried out in a study of CD8 T cells in ankylosing spondylitis. Study results and limitations: Seven to nine highly homologous variants made up a TCR beta motif, and this motif appeared characteristic of ankylosing spondylitis blood. Reportedly, disease-linked clones are significantly enriched in ankylosing spondylitis patients' matched synovial fluid.

Making use of molecular barcodes, quantitative 5'-RACE generated TCR beta libraries. TCRdb used MiXCR to reprocess the 5' RACE reads, holding one entry per CDR3 protein. The table includes under 400,000 distinct CDR3 sequences, around a tenth detected once. CDR1 KGHSH and CDR2 LQKENI come from the germline V gene. The CDR3 is made up of 15 amino acids. The V and J ends lost 3 bases and 1 base respectively, with 9 bases between them. Concerning this clonotype: Its target is not known.

V and J are TRBV18 and TRBJ2-2, with a possible D match to TRBD1 (5 bases). This sequence was found in a female donor with ankylosing spondylitis or in good health (not recorded which). Sequences were obtained from blood, either unsorted or a sorted T cell fraction (not recorded which). CDR3 bases: TGTGCCAGCTCACCCCAGACAGAGAACACCGGGGAGCTGTTTTTT. Protein product: CASSPQTENTGELFF.